A single sample gave rise to the 16 T cell receptor beta chains below, sequenced in a study of human T cells and chemical hapten exposure. Time point here: healthy volunteer bleed at 6 weeks. Before extraction, the whole blood was not fractionated, and total RNA was taken from it. MiXCR, applied by TCRdb to the RACE reads, yields one record per CDR3 protein. The table has 70,000 to 85,000 distinct CDR3 sequences, roughly 8.7% seen once. Sequencing was carried out using whole blood. These receptors all come from a male donor in good health. Some clones in this sample may be carry-over from other donors' samples.

This clonotype appeared many times. The rearrangement uses TRBV7-9 and TRBJ2-5, with TRBD1 matching 7 bases. V shed 2 bases, J shed 5 bases, and the junction held 11 bases outside the gene matches. Germline loops: CDR1 SEHNR, CDR2 FQNEAQ (reference sequence). CDR3 size: 16 residues. The CDR3 DNA follows: TGTGCCAGCAGCTTACCCGCGACAGGGTTTGGGGAGACCCAGTACTTC. Residues: CASSLPATGFGETQYF.

This clonotype was detected many times. The V call is TRBV9, the J call TRBJ2-3, with D perhaps TRBD1 (5 bases). The CDR3 spans 14 residues. The germline V and J ends were trimmed by 0 bases and 4 bases, with 9 bases remaining between them. Germline loops: CDR1 SGDLS, CDR2 YYNGEE. Here the CDR3 reads CASSVGRVADTQYF. CDR3 coding DNA: TGTGCCAGCAGCGTAGGCAGGGTTGCAGATACGCAGTATTTT.

This clonotype was found many times. In DNA, the CDR3 is TGCGCCAGCAGTGAGGGACCCTACAATGAGCAGTTCTTC. As protein: CASSEGPYNEQFF. This chain links TRBV10-1 with TRBJ2-1; D is ambiguous. Per the germline V gene, CDR1 is WNHNN and CDR2 is SYGVQD (reference sequence). Deletions cut 2 bases from V and 2 bases from J, with 4 bases between. The CDR3 has 13 amino acids.

This clonotype was counted only a few times. The genes are TRBV4-3 and TRBJ2-5, with D possibly being TRBD2 (5 bases). There are 13 residues in the CDR3. Trimming left V 1 base short and J 8 bases short, with 11 bases between. From germline, CDR1 is LGHNA and CDR2 YSLEER. The CDR3 protein is CASSQANRGTQYF. CDR3 coding DNA: TGCGCCAGCAGCCAAGCGAATCGGGGAACCCAGTACTTC.

The rearrangement uses TRBV5-6 and TRBJ2-1, with 9 bases fitting TRBD2. Unmatched junction bases numbered 3, after V lost 0 bases and J lost 5 bases. CDR1 is SGHDT, CDR2 YYEEEE, per germline. The CDR3 consists of 15 residues. This CDR3 reads CASSLDIAGDNEQFF. DNA of the CDR3: TGTGCCAGCAGCTTGGATATAGCGGGGGACAATGAGCAGTTCTTC.

CDR3 in amino acids: CASTRTSGSYEQYF. In DNA form, the CDR3 reads TGTGCCAGCACCCGGACTAGCGGGAGCTACGAGCAGTACTTC. J is TRBJ2-7 and V is TRBV27; 13 positions match TRBD2. This CDR3 contains 14 residues. CDR1 and CDR2 from the germline V gene are MNHEY and SMNVEV (reference sequence). The V gene end was trimmed by 7 bases and the J gene end by 3 bases; junction bases not matched to a gene: 3.

At least ten counts were recorded for this clonotype. The gene calls are TRBV7-8 and TRBJ1-2, with TRBD1 identical over 7 bases. The CDR3 is 19 residues long. Germline values: CDR1 SGHVS, CDR2 FQNEAQ. V shed 0 bases and J 4 bases; nucleotides not matched to a gene: 17. This chain's CDR3 is CASSLAHPSRDSLRYGYTF. CDR3 DNA sequence: TGTGCCAGCAGCTTAGCCCACCCAAGCCGGGACAGTCTACGCTATGGCTACACCTTC.

The chain links TRBV29-1 to TRBJ1-1, with D possibly TRBD1 on 6 matching bases. V was shortened by 4 bases and J by 4 bases, with 10 bases between the two germline ends. CDR3 length: 12 residues. Germline CDR1 is SQVTM and CDR2 is ANQGSEA. CDR3 in DNA: TGCAGCGTTGTTGGACAGACCACTGAAGCTTTCTTT. It specifies CSVVGQTTEAFF.

The chain is built from TRBV6-5 and TRBJ1-4, with D maybe TRBD1 (6 bases). CDR1 MNHEY and CDR2 SVGAGI come from the germline V gene. Trimming removed 2 bases at V and 2 bases at J, with 9 bases between. This CDR3 region has 15 residues. In nucleotides, the CDR3 is TGTGCCAGCAGTTACGCGGGGGCGACTAATGAAAAACTGTTTTTT. This codes for CASSYAGATNEKLFF.

The chain recombines TRBV27 with TRBJ2-5; weak D call: TRBD1 (6 bases). This CDR3 is 15 amino acids long. In germline, CDR1 is MNHEY, CDR2 SMNVEV (reference sequence). Between the trimmed V and J ends, which lost 5 bases and 3 bases, there was a span of 16 bases. The CDR3 DNA is TGTGCCAGCAGTCCCGCGGACAGTTTTGAAGAGACCCAGTACTTC. Translating it yields CASSPADSFEETQYF.

The chain combines TRBV12-3 or TRBV12-4 with TRBJ2-5, with 16 bases aligning to TRBD2. The CDR3 loop spans 16 amino acids. Unmatched junction bases numbered 6, after V lost 6 bases and J lost 5 bases. The CDR3 DNA sequence: TGTGCCAGCAGGCGGGGGACTAGCGGGAGGGAGGAGACCCAGTACTTC. Residues: CASRRGTSGREETQYF.

The gene calls are TRBV19 and TRBJ2-5; D perhaps matches TRBD2 (6 bases). CDR1 and CDR2 (germline): LNHDA, SQIVND (reference sequence). The CDR3 totals 16 residues. Trimming removed 6 bases from V and 5 bases from J, with 22 bases in between. Written as DNA, the CDR3 is TGTGCCAGTAGCCCGACCTCCAGACTAGGGACGGAGACCCAGTACTTC. Its protein is CASSPTSRLGTETQYF.

The rearrangement uses TRBV5-1 and TRBJ2-3, with 11 bases identical to TRBD2. The CDR3 runs to 14 residues. The trim removed 4 bases at V and 3 bases at J, leaving 1 base unmatched. The V gene's germline CDR1 is SGHRS and CDR2 YFSETQ. CDR3 sequence (DNA): TGCGCCAGCAGCCGGACTAGCGGGACAGATACGCAGTATTTT. Its translation: CASSRTSGTDTQYF.

The table lists this clonotype with a few counts. This rearrangement joins TRBV14 to TRBJ1-6, with D uncertain. The CDR3 spans 13 residues. Germline V gene sequence: CDR1 SGHDN, CDR2 FVKESK. The ends were cut back, 4 bases at V and 10 bases at J, with 11 bases in the middle. CDR3 nucleotides: TGTGCCAGCAGCCCATACTTTCGCTCACCCCTCCACTTT. Translating gives CASSPYFRSPLHF.

The CDR3 spells CASSLTGALTNEQYF. The CDR3 nucleotides read TGCGCCAGCAGCCTAACAGGGGCCCTGACGAACGAGCAGTACTTC. The gene calls are TRBV5-1 and TRBJ2-7, with 7 bases that match TRBD1. This CDR3 comprises 15 residues. The ends lost 4 bases at V and 5 bases at J; junction bases unmatched: 12. Per germline, CDR1 SGHRS and CDR2 YFSETQ.

This clonotype was found a few times. The chain uses TRBV9 and TRBJ1-5, with 8 bases lining up with TRBD1. V trimming: 4 bases; J trimming: 4 bases; junction bases outside the gene matches: 7. This CDR3 has 15 amino acids. Germline loops: CDR1 SGDLS, CDR2 YYNGEE. CDR3 coding DNA: TGTGCCAGCAGCAGAGGACAGGGAGGGAATCAGCCCCAGCATTTT. Protein product: CASSRGQGGNQPQHF.